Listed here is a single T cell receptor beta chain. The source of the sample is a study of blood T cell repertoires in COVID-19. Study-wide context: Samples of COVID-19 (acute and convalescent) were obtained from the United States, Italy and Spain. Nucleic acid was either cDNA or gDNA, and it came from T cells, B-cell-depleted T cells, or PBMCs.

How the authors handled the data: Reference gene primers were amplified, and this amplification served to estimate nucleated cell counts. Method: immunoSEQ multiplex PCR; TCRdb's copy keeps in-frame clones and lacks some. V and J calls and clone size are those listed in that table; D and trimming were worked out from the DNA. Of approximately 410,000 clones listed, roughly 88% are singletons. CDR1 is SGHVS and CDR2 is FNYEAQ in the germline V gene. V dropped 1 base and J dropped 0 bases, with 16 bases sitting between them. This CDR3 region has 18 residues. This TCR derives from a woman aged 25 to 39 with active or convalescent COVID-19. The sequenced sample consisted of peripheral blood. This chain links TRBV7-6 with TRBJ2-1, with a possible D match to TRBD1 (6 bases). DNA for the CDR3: TGTGCCAGCAGCTTAGTAGGTAGCCAGGGGACCTCCTACAATGAGCAGTTCTTC. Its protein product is CASSLVGSQGTSYNEQFF.